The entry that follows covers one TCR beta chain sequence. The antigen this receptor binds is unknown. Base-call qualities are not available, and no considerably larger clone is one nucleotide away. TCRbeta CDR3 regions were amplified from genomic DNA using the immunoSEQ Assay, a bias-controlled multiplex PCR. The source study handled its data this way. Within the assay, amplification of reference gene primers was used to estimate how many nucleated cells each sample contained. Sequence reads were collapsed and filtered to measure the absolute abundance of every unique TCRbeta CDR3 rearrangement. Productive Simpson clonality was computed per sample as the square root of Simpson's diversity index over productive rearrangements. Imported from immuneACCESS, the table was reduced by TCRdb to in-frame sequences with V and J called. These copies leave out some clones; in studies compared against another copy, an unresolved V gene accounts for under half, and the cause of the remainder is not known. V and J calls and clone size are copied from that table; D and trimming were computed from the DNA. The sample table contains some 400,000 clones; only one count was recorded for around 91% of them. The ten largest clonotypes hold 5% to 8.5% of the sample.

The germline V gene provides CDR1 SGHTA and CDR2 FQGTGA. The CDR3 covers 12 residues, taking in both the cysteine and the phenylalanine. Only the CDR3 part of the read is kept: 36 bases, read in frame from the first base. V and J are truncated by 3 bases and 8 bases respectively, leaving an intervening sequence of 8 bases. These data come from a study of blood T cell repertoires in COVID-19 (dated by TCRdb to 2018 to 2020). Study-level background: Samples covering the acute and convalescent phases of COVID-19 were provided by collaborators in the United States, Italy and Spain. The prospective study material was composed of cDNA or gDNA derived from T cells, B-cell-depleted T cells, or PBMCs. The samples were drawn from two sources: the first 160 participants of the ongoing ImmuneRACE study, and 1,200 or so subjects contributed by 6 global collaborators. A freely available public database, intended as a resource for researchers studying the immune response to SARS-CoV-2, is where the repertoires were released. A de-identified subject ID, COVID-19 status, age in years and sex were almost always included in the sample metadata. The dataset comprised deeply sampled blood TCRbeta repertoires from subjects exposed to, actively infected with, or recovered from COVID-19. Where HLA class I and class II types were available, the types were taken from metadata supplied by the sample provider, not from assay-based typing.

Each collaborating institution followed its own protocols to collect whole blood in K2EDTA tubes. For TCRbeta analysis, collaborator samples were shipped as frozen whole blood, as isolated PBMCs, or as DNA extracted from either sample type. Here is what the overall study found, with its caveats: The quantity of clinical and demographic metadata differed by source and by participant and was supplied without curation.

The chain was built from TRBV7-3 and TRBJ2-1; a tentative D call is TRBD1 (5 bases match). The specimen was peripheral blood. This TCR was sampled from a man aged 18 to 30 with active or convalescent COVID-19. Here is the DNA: TGTGCCAGCAGCTTCCAAGGGGATGAGCAGTTCTTC. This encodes CASSFQGDEQFF. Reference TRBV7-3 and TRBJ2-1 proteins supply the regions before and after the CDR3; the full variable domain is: GAGVSQTPSNKVTEKGKYVELRCDPISGHTALYWYRQSLGQGPEFLIYFQGTGAADDSGLPNDRFFAVRPEGSVSTLKIQRTERGDSAVYLCASSFQGDEQFFGPGTRLTVL.